These 23 T cell receptor beta chains originate from one sample sequenced in a study of shared clonotypes between healthy human individuals. Generated by immunoSEQ multiplex PCR, the TCRdb table keeps only in-frame clones and is missing some. This sample has about 2.1 million clones, with approximately 92% found just once. Naivety among CD8 cells was defined by CD45RO negativity and positive CCR7 selection, thereby excluding terminally differentiated effector memory CD45RA+ cells. The sample consisted of naive CD8+ T cells from PBMCs. The receptors were sampled from a man between 18 and 35 years old in good health. Some clones in this sample may be carry-over from other donors' samples.

The chain has TRBV5-1 and TRBJ2-2; D gene uncertain. Germline CDR1 reads SGHRS; CDR2 reads YFSETQ. Trimming stripped 7 bases from V and 8 bases from J, with 21 bases between. The CDR3 is 15 residues long. The CDR3 DNA sequence: TGCGCCAGCCATCTCTCGGAAGTTAGCAAGGGGGAGCTGTTTTTT. It yields the protein CASHLSEVSKGELFF.

A single count supports this clone. This rearrangement joins TRBV7-9 to TRBJ2-5; 11 nucleotides align to TRBD2. This CDR3 spans 15 amino acids. Germline V CDR1 and CDR2: SEHNR, FQNEAQ (reference sequence). V shed 5 bases, J shed 5 bases, and the junction held 7 bases outside the gene matches. The CDR3 nucleotides are TGTGCCAGCAGCCTTGGACTAGCGGGCGAGGAGACCCAGTACTTC. Its translation is CASSLGLAGEETQYF.

The genes are TRBV19 and TRBJ1-1; TRBD1 might be the D (5 bases). Trimming took off 4 bases at V and 1 base at J, with 10 bases between the two ends. Germline-derived CDR1 and CDR2 are LNHDA and SQIVND (reference sequence). The CDR3 sequence is 14 residues long. The CDR3 coding sequence is TGTGCCAGTAGTAAACCCCAGGGGAACACTGAAGCTTTCTTT. Translated, it gives CASSKPQGNTEAFF.

This sequence joins TRBV10-3 and TRBJ1-4; 8 bases are shared with TRBD1. The CDR3 loop spans 17 amino acids. After removal of 0 bases from V and 0 bases from J, the junction contained 3 bases not matched to a gene. Germline values: CDR1 ENHRY, CDR2 SYGVKD. DNA for the CDR3: TGTGCCATCAGTGAGTCGCGGACAGGGTCAACTAATGAAAAACTGTTTTTT. This gives the protein CAISESRTGSTNEKLFF.

Details on this clone: The same CDR3 can be traced to other DNA sequences in this sample. The CDR3 spells CSVEPLSSYNEQFF. CDR3 nucleotide sequence: TGCAGCGTTGAACCGCTTAGCTCCTACAATGAGCAGTTCTTC. The chain is built from TRBV29-1 and TRBJ2-1, with D hard to call. Germline V lookup: CDR1 SQVTM, CDR2 ANQGSEA. The CDR3 is made up of 14 amino acids. V shed 2 bases and J shed 0 bases, with 8 bases lying between them.

The rearrangement uses TRBV5-8 and TRBJ1-4; 10 nucleotides agree with TRBD1. The CDR3 is made up of 19 amino acids. Looked up from germline, CDR1 is SGHTS and CDR2 is YDEGEE. The junction had 13 bases not matched to a gene; V was cut back by 0 bases and J by 5 bases. The CDR3 here is CASSLEWRGQGPKNEKLFF. The CDR3 nucleotides are TGTGCCAGCAGCTTGGAATGGCGGGGACAGGGGCCAAAGAATGAAAAACTGTTTTTT.

The chain recombines TRBV27 with TRBJ2-5; D might be TRBD1 (6 bases). The CDR3 has 15 amino acids. Per germline, CDR1 MNHEY and CDR2 SMNVEV (reference sequence). Trimming took 4 bases from V and 0 from J, leaving 12 bases between them. The CDR3 DNA follows: TGTGCCAGCAGTTCCTACAGGGAACACCAAGAGACCCAGTACTTC. Translation: CASSSYREHQETQYF.

Here the CDR3 DNA reads TGTGCCAGCAGCTTAGTGGGAGGGGGGCGTGGATTACAAGAGACCCAGTACTTC. This sequence encodes CASSLVGGGRGLQETQYF. J is TRBJ2-5 and V is TRBV7-9; tentative D call: TRBD2 (7 bases). The CDR3 extends over 18 amino acids. The germline V gene has CDR1 SEHNR and CDR2 FQNEAQ (reference sequence). Trimming cost V 1 base and J 2 bases, with 20 bases left between them.

The sample holds one count of this clone. This rearrangement joins TRBV7-6 to TRBJ1-1; no clear D gene. Looked up from germline, CDR1 is SGHVS and CDR2 is FNYEAQ. CDR3 size: 13 residues. The V end was cut by 5 bases, the J end by 4 bases, with 11 bases between. In DNA, the CDR3 is TGTGCCAGCAGCCAAGGATCGGCCACTGAAGCTTTCTTT. Translating gives CASSQGSATEAFF.

The chain is built from TRBV7-9 and TRBJ2-3; TRBD1 is a possible D gene (6 bases). V was trimmed by 6 bases and J by 2 bases, leaving 21 bases between them. The CDR3 loop spans 17 amino acids. The germline V gene has CDR1 SEHNR and CDR2 FQNEAQ (reference sequence). The CDR3 loop reads CASSPTPGALPTDTQYF. The CDR3 region has the DNA TGTGCCAGCAGTCCGACCCCAGGGGCCTTACCCACAGATACGCAGTATTTT.

The table lists this clone with a count of one. The chain has TRBV5-6 and TRBJ1-1; 10 bases align to TRBD1. This CDR3 region has 15 residues. The germline V gene has CDR1 SGHDT and CDR2 YYEEEE. J was trimmed by 5 bases and V by 4 bases; bases with no gene match: 8. CDR3: CASSPGQGTGTEAFF. The DNA for the CDR3 is TGTGCCAGCAGCCCGGGACAGGGGACCGGAACTGAAGCTTTCTTT.

The chain combines TRBV28 with TRBJ1-2; perhaps TRBD1 as D (6 bases). This CDR3 contains 16 residues. Germline CDR1 reads MDHEN; CDR2 reads SYDVKM. V was cut by 3 bases and J by 4 bases, with 18 bases left in between. The chain's CDR3 is CASSLSGGYDLYGYTF. CDR3 DNA: TGTGCCAGCAGTTTGTCCGGGGGCTACGACCTCTATGGCTACACCTTC.

J is TRBJ1-2 and V is TRBV4-3; D is possibly TRBD1 (5 bases). CDR1 and CDR2 (germline): LGHNA, YSLEER. Trimming took off 0 bases at V and 7 bases at J, with 18 bases between the two ends. The CDR3 length is 16 residues. This CDR3 is CASSQDGEGRRSGYTF. CDR3 in DNA: TGCGCCAGCAGCCAAGATGGGGAGGGGAGGCGGAGTGGCTACACCTTC.

This clone was seen only once. The chain combines TRBV11-2 with TRBJ2-7; no reliable D call. CDR1 is SGHAT and CDR2 is FQNNGV in the germline V gene. V lost 4 bases, J lost 4 bases, and 8 bases lay in between. This CDR3 comprises 12 residues. Written as DNA, the CDR3 is TGTGCCAGCAGCTCCCTCTCGTACGAGCAGTACTTC. Protein product: CASSSLSYEQYF.

The J gene is TRBJ2-2, the V gene TRBV5-4, with D perhaps matching TRBD1 (6 bases). Between the trimmed V and J ends, which lost 0 bases and 0 bases, there was a span of 9 bases. Germline V gene data show CDR1 as SGHNT and CDR2 as YYREEE (reference sequence). This CDR3 is 16 amino acids long. CDR3 in amino acids: CASSLARGANTGELFF. CDR3 sequence (DNA): TGTGCCAGCAGCTTGGCCAGGGGTGCGAACACCGGGGAGCTGTTTTTT.

This clone was seen a single time. The rearrangement links TRBV9 to TRBJ2-5, with TRBD2 as a possible D gene (5 bases). The CDR3 runs to 12 residues. Germline V gene sequence: CDR1 SGDLS, CDR2 YYNGEE. V shed 7 bases and J shed 0 bases, with 7 bases lying between them. The CDR3 nucleotides read TGTGCCAGCGGAGGATACCAAGAGACCCAGTACTTC. This codes for CASGGYQETQYF.

The chain has TRBV28 and TRBJ2-1; 7 bases are a match to TRBD2. J gave up 2 bases and V 1 base, and 5 bases lay outside the gene matches. The CDR3 has 16 residues. Germline CDR1 and CDR2: MDHEN and SYDVKM. In nucleotides, the CDR3 is TGTGCCAGCAGTTTATTAGGTGGGACTACCTACAATGAGCAGTTCTTC. Translation: CASSLLGGTTYNEQFF.

The rearrangement links TRBV28 to TRBJ1-1; D is perhaps TRBD1 (5 bases). The CDR3 sequence is 15 residues long. Germline CDR1 MDHEN, CDR2 SYDVKM. Trimming pared 6 bases from V and 5 bases from J, leaving 19 bases between. CDR3 DNA sequence: TGTGCCAGCAGCCCCCCCGAGGGGTCAGGGACTGAAGCTTTCTTT. This gives the protein CASSPPEGSGTEAFF.

Only a few counts were recorded for this clone. Additional DNA sequences in this sample encode the identical CDR3. This chain joins TRBV9 and TRBJ2-5; D is ambiguous. The length of the CDR3 is 12 residues. V dropped 1 base and J dropped 0 bases, with 1 base sitting between them. CDR1 and CDR2 from the germline V gene are SGDLS and YYNGEE. CDR3 protein: CASSVNQETQYF. The CDR3 nucleotides read TGTGCCAGCAGCGTAAACCAAGAGACCCAGTACTTC.

This rearrangement joins TRBV5-1 to TRBJ2-5; a weak D match, TRBD2 (5 bases). Germline V gene lookup returns CDR1 SGHRS and CDR2 YFSETQ. The ends were cut back, 3 bases at V and 5 bases at J, with 11 bases in the middle. This CDR3 is built from 13 residues. The CDR3 sequence: CASSSPLVETQYF. The CDR3 nucleotides read TGCGCCAGCAGCTCCCCACTAGTGGAGACCCAGTACTTC.

The rearrangement joins TRBV4-2 to TRBJ1-5; no firm D call. CDR3 length equals 15 residues. In germline, CDR1 is LGHNA, CDR2 YNFKEQ. The V gene lost 3 bases and the J gene lost 3 bases, with 12 bases spanning the gap. The CDR3 sequence is CASSHQSQNNQPQHF. CDR3 bases: TGTGCCAGCAGCCACCAGTCCCAGAACAATCAGCCCCAGCATTTT.

CDR3 bases: TGCGCCAGCAGCCAAGATCCAGCACCGAGCTCCTACAATGAGCAGTTCTTC. This sequence encodes CASSQDPAPSSYNEQFF. The V call is TRBV4-3, the J call TRBJ2-1; no clear D. Germline V lookup: CDR1 LGHNA, CDR2 YSLEER. V shed 0 bases and J shed 0 bases, with 12 bases lying between them. This CDR3 comprises 17 residues.

The chain has TRBV28 and TRBJ2-2; 12 nucleotides match TRBD2. The ends lost 1 base at V and 7 bases at J; junction bases unmatched: 7. Germline V gives CDR1 MDHEN, CDR2 SYDVKM. This CDR3 region has 17 residues. CDR3 DNA: TGTGCCAGCAGTTTATCCCTCTCTAGCGGGAGGGGCGGGGAGCTGTTTTTT. It specifies CASSLSLSSGRGGELFF.